This TCR beta chain was retrieved from a study of T cells in Graves' hyperthyroidism and ophthalmopathy. Disease lasting under 3 months, a NOSPECS grade of at least 4, and a Clinical Activity Score of at least 3 were features of the ophthalmopathy patients. Not enrolled were patients with uncontrolled infection, other autoimmune disease, pregnancy or lactation. The diagnoses drew upon clinical symptoms, serum thyroxine and TRAb, thyroid ultrasound and orbital computed tomography. Points from the study as a whole: Within blood appeared most thyroid clonotypes that had expanded above 0.001.

Remarks on this clonotype: Its antigen is still unknown.

The length of the CDR3 is 15 residues. Trimming left V 7 bases short and J 2 bases short, with 14 bases between. Germline assignment: CDR1 MNHEY and CDR2 SVGEGT. There were TCR beta CDR3 regions amplified from RNA transcripts. First-round RT-PCR with HTBI primers amplified the TCR CDR3 region. TCRdb passed the multiplex PCR reads through MiXCR, listing each CDR3 protein once. The table lists about 300,000 distinct CDR3 sequences, roughly a fifth of them singletons. The chain has TRBV6-2 or TRBV6-3 and TRBJ2-2; a possible D gene is TRBD2 (6 bases). What was sequenced was blood. The receptor's source is a middle-aged man with Graves' ophthalmopathy. CDR3: CASNYPGGNTGELFF. The CDR3 DNA is TGTGCCAGCAATTATCCCGGGGGTAACACCGGGGAGCTGTTTTTT.